The clone carrying this T cell receptor beta chain was detected many times. TCRdb reprocessed the PCR reads via MiXCR and lists one record per CDR3 protein. The sample lists about 7,200 distinct CDR3 sequences; about 15% were seen once. These data originate in a study of tumor-infiltrating lymphocytes in oesophageal squamous cell carcinoma. With 0 bases removed from V and 10 bases from J, the gap between germline ends came to 14 bases. The CDR3 totals 14 residues. CDR1 is SGHRS, CDR2 YFSETQ, per germline. What was sequenced was blood. The chain links TRBV5-1 to TRBJ2-1; tentatively, D is TRBD1 or TRBD2 (5 bases each). This TCR derives from a male donor with esophageal squamous cell carcinoma. CDR3: CASSLDRRAGEQFF. The DNA for the CDR3 is TGCGCCAGCAGCTTGGACAGGCGGGCGGGCGAGCAGTTCTTC.